Sequencing of this TCR beta chain was carried out in a study of siplizumab effects on memory and regulatory T cells. Study-level points and caveats: Naive T cells were seen as more diverse than memory cells and as major alloresponse contributors.

Produced via immunoSEQ multiplex PCR; TCRdb's table is partial and in-frame only. The sample lists 100,000 or so clones; 85% to 95% were seen once. Trimming removed 2 bases at V and 8 bases at J, with 12 bases between. CDR1 and CDR2 (germline): MNHEY, SVGAGI. CDR3 length: 13 amino acids. A note on this clone: Its antigen remains unknown.

The sequence came from a human donor in good health. The source material was non-Treg CD4+ T cells sorted from blood. This chain joins TRBV6-5 and TRBJ1-2, with a tentative D call TRBD1 (5 bases). CDR3 sequence: CASSYRDLGGYTF. The CDR3 DNA reads TGTGCCAGCAGTTACAGGGACCTCGGAGGCTACACCTTC.